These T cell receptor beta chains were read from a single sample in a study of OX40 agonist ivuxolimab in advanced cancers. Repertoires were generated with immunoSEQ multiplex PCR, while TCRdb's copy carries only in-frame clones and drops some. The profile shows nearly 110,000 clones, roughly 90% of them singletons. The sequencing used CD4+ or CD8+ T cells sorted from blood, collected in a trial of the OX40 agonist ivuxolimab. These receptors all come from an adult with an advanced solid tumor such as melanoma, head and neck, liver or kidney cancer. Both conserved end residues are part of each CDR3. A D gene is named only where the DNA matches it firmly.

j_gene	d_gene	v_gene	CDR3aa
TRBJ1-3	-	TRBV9	CASSTDGVSGNTIYF
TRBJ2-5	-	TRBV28	CASSYGTLAETQYF
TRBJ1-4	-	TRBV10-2	CASTPGENEKLFF
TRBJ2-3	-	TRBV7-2	CASSLAAGRTDTQYF
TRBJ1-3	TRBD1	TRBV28	CALLDPGQGFLNTIYF
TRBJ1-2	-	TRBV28	CASSLRQYGYTF
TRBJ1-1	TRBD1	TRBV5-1	CASGTDNTEAFF
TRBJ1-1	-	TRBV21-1	CASSKLINTEAFF
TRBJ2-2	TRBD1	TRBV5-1	CASSNDRVGNTGELFF
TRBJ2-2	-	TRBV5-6	CASTELGGLDTGELFF
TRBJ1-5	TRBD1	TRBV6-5	CASGQGNQPQHF
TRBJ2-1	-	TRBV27	CASSFRDTQFF
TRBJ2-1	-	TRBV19	CASSIDPERNYNEQFF
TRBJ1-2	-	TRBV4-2	CASSQGNLGNYGYTF
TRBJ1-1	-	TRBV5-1	CASSLVPRGRVNTEAFF
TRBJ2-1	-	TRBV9	CASSAVSSYNEQFF
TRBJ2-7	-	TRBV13	CASSLVGLGSYEQYF
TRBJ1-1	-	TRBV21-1	CASSTRQDTEAFF
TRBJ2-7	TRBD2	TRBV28	CASSFRGGREFYEQYF
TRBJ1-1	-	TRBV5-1	CASSSLSEAFF
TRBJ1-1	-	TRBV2	CASRSLGAAFF
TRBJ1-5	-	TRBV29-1	CSVRQSNQPQHF
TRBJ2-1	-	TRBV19	CASSPYVQRSYNEQFF
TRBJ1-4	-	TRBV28	CASSPVRGSNEKLFF
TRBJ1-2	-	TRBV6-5	CASSPPGRDMRGYTF
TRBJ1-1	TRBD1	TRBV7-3	CASSPGTGLGNTEAFF